This TCR beta chain emerged from a study of shared T cell receptors in the human thymus. The protocol was immunoSEQ multiplex PCR, while the TCRdb copy is restricted to in-frame clones and leaves out a portion. Among more than 550,000 clones listed, 80% to 90% were seen once. The CDR3 runs to 17 residues. Looked up from germline, CDR1 is SGHDN and CDR2 is FVKESK. Trimming left V 2 bases short and J 3 bases short, with 19 bases between. These data also formed part of another study, on human thymus T cells. That work states: Corrective cardiac operations yielded the resected thymus tissue.

The specimen was thymocytes. The chain couples TRBV14 to TRBJ1-2, with D perhaps matching TRBD1 (6 bases). The sequence was collected from a girl under three years old with a congenital heart defect. The CDR3 is CASSQSLQGNSHYGYTF. The CDR3, as DNA: TGTGCCAGCAGCCAATCTCTTCAGGGGAATTCCCACTATGGCTACACCTTC.